This T cell receptor (beta chain) appears in the sequencing data of a study of blood T cells in healthy people across ages. A sample-barcoded 5' primer and a J-beta primer mix were used in a second PCR of about 7 to 11 cycles. In TCRdb, the 5' RACE reads were re-called with MiXCR into one record per CDR3 protein. The sample yields over 950,000 distinct CDR3 sequences, around 54% seen once. Sequencing was performed on blood. The TCR was taken from a woman between 55 and 75 years old in good health.

The CDR3 DNA sequence: TGTGCCAGCAGCTTAGTAGCAGATATCTACGAGCAGTACTTC. Translated: CASSLVADIYEQYF. The chain carries TRBV11-3 and TRBJ2-5; no definite D call. The J call is uncertain, as TRBJ2-7 better fits the DNA end. This CDR3 comprises 14 residues. Germline CDR1 reads SGHNT; CDR2 reads YENEEA.